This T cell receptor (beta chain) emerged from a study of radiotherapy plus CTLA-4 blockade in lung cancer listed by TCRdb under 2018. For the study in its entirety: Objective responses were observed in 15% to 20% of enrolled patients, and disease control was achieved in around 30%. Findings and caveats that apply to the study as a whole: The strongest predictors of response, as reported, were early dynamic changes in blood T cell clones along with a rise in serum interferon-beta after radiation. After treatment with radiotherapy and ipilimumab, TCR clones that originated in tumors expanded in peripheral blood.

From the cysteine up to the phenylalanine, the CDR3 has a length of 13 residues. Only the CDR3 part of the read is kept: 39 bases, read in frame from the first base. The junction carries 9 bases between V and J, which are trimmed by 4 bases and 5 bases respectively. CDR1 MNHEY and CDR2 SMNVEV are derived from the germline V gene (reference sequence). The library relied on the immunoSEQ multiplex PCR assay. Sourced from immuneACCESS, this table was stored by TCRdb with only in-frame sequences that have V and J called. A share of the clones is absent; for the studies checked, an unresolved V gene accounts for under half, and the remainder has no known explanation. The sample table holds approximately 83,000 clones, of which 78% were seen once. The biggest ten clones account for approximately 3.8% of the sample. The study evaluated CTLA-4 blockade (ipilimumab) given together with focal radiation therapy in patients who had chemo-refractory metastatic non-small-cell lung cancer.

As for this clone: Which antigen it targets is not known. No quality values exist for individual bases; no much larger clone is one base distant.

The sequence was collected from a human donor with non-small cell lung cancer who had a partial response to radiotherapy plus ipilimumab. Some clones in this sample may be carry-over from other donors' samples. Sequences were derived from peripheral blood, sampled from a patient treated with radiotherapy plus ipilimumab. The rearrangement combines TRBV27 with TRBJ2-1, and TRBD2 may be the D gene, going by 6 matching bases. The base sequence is TGTGCCAGCAGTTGGGACTTTAACAATGAGCAGTTCTTC. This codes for CASSWDFNNEQFF.